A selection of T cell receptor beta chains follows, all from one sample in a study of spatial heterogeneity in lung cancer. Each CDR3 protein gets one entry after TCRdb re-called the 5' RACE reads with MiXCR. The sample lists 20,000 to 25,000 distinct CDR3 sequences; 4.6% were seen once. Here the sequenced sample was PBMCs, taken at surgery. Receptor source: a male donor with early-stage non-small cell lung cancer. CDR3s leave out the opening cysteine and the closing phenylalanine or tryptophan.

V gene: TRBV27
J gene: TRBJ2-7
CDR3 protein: ASSTPSGGHLYEQY

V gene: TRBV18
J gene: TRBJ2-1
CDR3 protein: ASSPPGIWGSYNEQF

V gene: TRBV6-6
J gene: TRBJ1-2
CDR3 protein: ASRGQGEDGYT

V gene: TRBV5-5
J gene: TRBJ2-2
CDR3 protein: ASSFTGTGGTGELF

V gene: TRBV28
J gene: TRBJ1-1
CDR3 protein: ASIASTAMNTEAF

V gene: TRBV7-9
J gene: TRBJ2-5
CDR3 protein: ASSSNRDRETQY

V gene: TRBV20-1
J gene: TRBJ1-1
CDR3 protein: SASRDSNTEAF

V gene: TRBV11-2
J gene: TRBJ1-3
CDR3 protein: ASSRGQGLEASGNTIY

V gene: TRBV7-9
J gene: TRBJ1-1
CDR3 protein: ASSHRGIGTEAF

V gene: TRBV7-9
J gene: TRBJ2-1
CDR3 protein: ASRSPGQSVNNEQF

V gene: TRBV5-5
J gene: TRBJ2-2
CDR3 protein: ASRLAGDESGELF

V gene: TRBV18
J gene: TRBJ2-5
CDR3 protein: ASSWTSGGQETQY

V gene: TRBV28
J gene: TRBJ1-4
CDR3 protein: ASSLYLTTGGYEKLF

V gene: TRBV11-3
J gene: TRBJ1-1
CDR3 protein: ASSSGHPNTEAF

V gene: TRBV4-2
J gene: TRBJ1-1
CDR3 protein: ASSHLGGRGRKLGTEAF

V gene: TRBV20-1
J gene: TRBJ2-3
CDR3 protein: SASRTISSTDTQY

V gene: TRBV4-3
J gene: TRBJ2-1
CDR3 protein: ASSQVAGGAYNEQF

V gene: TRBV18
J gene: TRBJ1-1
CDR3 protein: ASSRTGNTEAF

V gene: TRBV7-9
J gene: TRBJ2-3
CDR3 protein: ASSSKAGGDTDTQY

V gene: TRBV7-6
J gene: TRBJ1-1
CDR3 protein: ASSRDSMNTEAF

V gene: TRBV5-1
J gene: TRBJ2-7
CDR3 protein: ASSLASGTGSYEQY

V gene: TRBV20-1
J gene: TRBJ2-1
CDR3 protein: SARDPLAGGGNEQF

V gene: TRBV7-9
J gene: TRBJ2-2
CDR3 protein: ASSRSPQNTGELF

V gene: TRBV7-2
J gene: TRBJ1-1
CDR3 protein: ASSLRLTDEGTEAF

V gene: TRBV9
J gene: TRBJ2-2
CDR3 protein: ASSVNTGELF

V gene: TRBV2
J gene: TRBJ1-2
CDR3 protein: ASSRDRGNYGYT

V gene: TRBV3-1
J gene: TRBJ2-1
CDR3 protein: ASREQSYNEQF

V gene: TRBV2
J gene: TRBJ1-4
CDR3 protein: ASGDHFEKLF

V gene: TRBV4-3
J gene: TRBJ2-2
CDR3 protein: ASSQAAGQGDGELF

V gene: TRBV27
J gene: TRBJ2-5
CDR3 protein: ASSRPQETQY

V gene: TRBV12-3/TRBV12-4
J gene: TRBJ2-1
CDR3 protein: ASSPEGASSYNEQF

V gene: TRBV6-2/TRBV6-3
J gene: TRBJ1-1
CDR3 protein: ASSPNGRLNTEAF

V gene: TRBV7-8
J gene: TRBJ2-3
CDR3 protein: ASSSSSRGADTQY

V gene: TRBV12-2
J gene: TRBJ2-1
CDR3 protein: ASRLASGEQF

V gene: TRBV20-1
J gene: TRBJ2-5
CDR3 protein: SAREETQY

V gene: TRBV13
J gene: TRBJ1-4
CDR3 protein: ASSSRGRSNEKLF

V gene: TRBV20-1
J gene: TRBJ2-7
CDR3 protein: SASWDRNYEQY

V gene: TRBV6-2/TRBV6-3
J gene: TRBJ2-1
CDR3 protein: ASSWGSGEQF

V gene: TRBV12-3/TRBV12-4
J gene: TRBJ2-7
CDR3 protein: ASSLLAGINEQY

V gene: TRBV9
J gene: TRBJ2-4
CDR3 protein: ASSVAGSGAETKNIQY

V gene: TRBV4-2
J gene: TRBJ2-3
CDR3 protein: ASSQVASGSTDTQY

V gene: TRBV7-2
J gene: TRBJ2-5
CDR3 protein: ASSLGSRPGSTQY

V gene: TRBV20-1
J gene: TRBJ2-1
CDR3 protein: SARDLTSAVYNEQF

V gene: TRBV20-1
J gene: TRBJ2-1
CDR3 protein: SARDPFSSYNEQF

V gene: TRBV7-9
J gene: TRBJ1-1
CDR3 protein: ASSARDRRANTEAF

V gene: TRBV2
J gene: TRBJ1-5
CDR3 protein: ASSWDSSNQPQH

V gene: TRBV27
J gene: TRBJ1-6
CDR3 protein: ASSLLIGAIFNSPLH

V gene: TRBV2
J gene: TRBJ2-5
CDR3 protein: ASSDRAGGVVETQY

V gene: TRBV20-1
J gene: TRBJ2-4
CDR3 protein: SAPGTALAKNIQY

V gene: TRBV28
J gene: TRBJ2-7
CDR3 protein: ASSFDQVVYEQY

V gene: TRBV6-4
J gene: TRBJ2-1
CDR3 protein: ASSLGGVNEQF

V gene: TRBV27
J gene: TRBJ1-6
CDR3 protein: ATQGAGPNSPLH

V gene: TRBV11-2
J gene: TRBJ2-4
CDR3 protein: ASQGTGGESAKNIQY